The 2 T cell receptor beta chains below were found in one sample sequenced in a study of OX40 agonist ivuxolimab in advanced cancers. This table comes from immunoSEQ multiplex PCR, and its TCRdb copy is limited to in-frame clones, with some not included. Of about 61,000 clones listed, around 87% are singletons. The sequencing here drew on CD4+ or CD8+ T cells sorted from blood, taken in a trial of the OX40 agonist ivuxolimab. These receptors all come from an adult with an advanced solid tumor such as melanoma, head and neck, liver or kidney cancer.

This chain joins TRBV29-1 and TRBJ2-3; 8 bases agree with TRBD2. Unmatched junction bases numbered 18, after V lost 7 bases and J lost 6 bases. CDR1 and CDR2 (germline): SQVTM, ANQGSEA. CDR3 length equals 16 residues. Written as DNA, the CDR3 is TGCAGCGGCGTACCCGGGGGCGGGGGGCCATCTGATACGCAGTATTTT. Translating it yields CSGVPGGGGPSDTQYF.

This rearrangement joins TRBV5-1 to TRBJ1-1; D is unclear. CDR1 and CDR2 from the germline V gene are SGHRS and YFSETQ. The CDR3 covers 15 residues. V lost 4 bases, J lost 3 bases, and 16 bases lay in between. The CDR3, as DNA: TGCGCCAGCAGCCCAGCCCTAAGAACGGACACTGAAGCTTTCTTT. Its protein is CASSPALRTDTEAFF.